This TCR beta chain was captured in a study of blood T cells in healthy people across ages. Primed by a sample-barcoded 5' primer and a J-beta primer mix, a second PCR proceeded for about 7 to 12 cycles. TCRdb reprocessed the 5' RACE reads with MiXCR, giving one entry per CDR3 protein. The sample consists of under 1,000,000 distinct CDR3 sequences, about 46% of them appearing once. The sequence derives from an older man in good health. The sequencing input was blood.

The CDR3 protein is CASSDSGGPQYF. In DNA form, the CDR3 reads TGTGCCAGCAGCGATTCCGGAGGCCCCCAGTACTTC. The chain recombines TRBV12-3 or TRBV12-4 with TRBJ2-5, with D perhaps TRBD2 (5 bases). The CDR3 has 12 amino acids. V lost 6 bases and J lost 9, with 14 bases in between.